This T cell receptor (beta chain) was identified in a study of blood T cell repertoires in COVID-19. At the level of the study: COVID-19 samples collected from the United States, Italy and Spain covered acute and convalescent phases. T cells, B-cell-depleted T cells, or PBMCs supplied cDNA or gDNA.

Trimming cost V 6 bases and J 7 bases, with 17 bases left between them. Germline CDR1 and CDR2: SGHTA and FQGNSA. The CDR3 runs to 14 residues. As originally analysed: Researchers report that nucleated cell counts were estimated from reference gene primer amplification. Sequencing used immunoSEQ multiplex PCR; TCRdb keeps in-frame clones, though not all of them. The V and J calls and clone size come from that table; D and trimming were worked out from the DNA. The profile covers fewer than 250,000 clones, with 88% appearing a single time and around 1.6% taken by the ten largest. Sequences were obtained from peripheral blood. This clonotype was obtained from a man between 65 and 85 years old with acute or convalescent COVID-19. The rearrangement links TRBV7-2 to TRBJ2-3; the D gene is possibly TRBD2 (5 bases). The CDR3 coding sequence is TGTGCCAGCAGATTTGAGGGCCGCGGGTATACGCAGTATTTT. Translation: CASRFEGRGYTQYF.